The rows below give T cell receptor beta chains drawn from one sample of a study of response to subunit inactivated influenza vaccine. TCRdb re-derived calls from the RT-PCR reads in MiXCR, one entry per CDR3 protein. The sample has about 650,000 distinct CDR3 sequences; 12% to 15% are singletons. Source: PBMCs from blood, taken about 14 days before vaccination. These receptors were obtained from a man aged 45 to 65 who received an inactivated influenza vaccine. The CDR3 runs from the conserved cysteine through the conserved F or W. The D gene is left open where the match is weak. Clone size is stated in some rows and not others, as once, few, many or a class when expanded.

clone size: -
J gene: TRBJ2-1
V gene: TRBV15
D gene: -
CDR3 DNA: TGTGCCACCAGCATGTACAATGAGCAGTTCTTC
CDR3 protein: CATSMYNEQFF

clone size: -
J gene: TRBJ1-6
V gene: TRBV6-1
D gene: -
CDR3 DNA: TGTGCCAGCACTAATTTCAGGGGATCCTATAATTCACCCCTCCACTTT
CDR3 protein: CASTNFRGSYNSPLHF

clone size: few
J gene: TRBJ2-3
V gene: TRBV7-7
D gene: -
CDR3 DNA: TGTGCCAGCAGCTTAGGTGTGGGAGTTACAGATACGCAGTATTTT
CDR3 protein: CASSLGVGVTDTQYF

clone size: many
J gene: TRBJ2-3
V gene: TRBV7-2
D gene: TRBD1
CDR3 DNA: TGTGCCAGCAGCTTCCGACAGGGGAGCACAGATACGCAGTATTTT
CDR3 protein: CASSFRQGSTDTQYF

clone size: -
J gene: TRBJ2-4
V gene: TRBV10-3
D gene: -
CDR3 DNA: TGTGCCATCAGGGACAGCACAGACAACATTCAGTACTTC
CDR3 protein: CAIRDSTDNIQYF

clone size: -
J gene: TRBJ1-5
V gene: TRBV6-2/TRBV6-3
D gene: -
CDR3 DNA: TGTGCCAGCAGTTACGGGGGGGGCGCGCAGCCCCAGCATTTT
CDR3 protein: CASSYGGGAQPQHF

clone size: many
J gene: TRBJ2-3
V gene: TRBV4-2
D gene: -
CDR3 DNA: TGTGCCAGCAGCCAAGATCGGAGGGGCGGGATAGATACGCAGTATTTT
CDR3 protein: CASSQDRRGGIDTQYF

clone size: many
J gene: TRBJ2-7
V gene: TRBV5-1
D gene: -
CDR3 DNA: TGTGCCAGCAGGGACTCCTACGAGCAGTACTTC
CDR3 protein: CASRDSYEQYF

clone size: few
J gene: TRBJ2-3
V gene: TRBV12-3/TRBV12-4
D gene: TRBD2
CDR3 DNA: TGTGCCAGCAGACCGTGGACTAGCGGGAACTCAGATACGCAGTATTTT
CDR3 protein: CASRPWTSGNSDTQYF

clone size: few
J gene: TRBJ2-4
V gene: TRBV4-3
D gene: TRBD1
CDR3 DNA: TGCGCCAGCAGCCAACAGGGGACAGGGGATAGCATTCAGTACTTC
CDR3 protein: CASSQQGTGDSIQYF

clone size: -
J gene: TRBJ2-7
V gene: TRBV2
D gene: -
CDR3 DNA: TGTGCCAGCCCCGGGACTGCCACCTCCTACGAGCAGTACTTC
CDR3 protein: CASPGTATSYEQYF

clone size: -
J gene: TRBJ1-6
V gene: TRBV3-1
D gene: -
CDR3 DNA: TGTGCCAGCAGCCAAGCTTGGGGCCAGCAAGTATCACCCCTCCACTTT
CDR3 protein: CASSQAWGQQVSPLHF

clone size: few
J gene: TRBJ2-5
V gene: TRBV3-1
D gene: -
CDR3 DNA: TGTGCCAGCAGCCAAGATACAGGAGTGTACCAAGAGACCCAGTACTTC
CDR3 protein: CASSQDTGVYQETQYF

clone size: few
J gene: TRBJ2-1
V gene: TRBV4-3
D gene: -
CDR3 DNA: TGCGCCAGCAGCCAAGACGGCGGGACAGCCTACGATGAGCAGTTCTTC
CDR3 protein: CASSQDGGTAYDEQFF

clone size: many
J gene: TRBJ1-2
V gene: TRBV6-1
D gene: -
CDR3 DNA: TGTGCCAGCAGCTCCCTCGGCTACACCTTC
CDR3 protein: CASSSLGYTF

clone size: -
J gene: TRBJ2-3
V gene: TRBV25-1
D gene: -
CDR3 DNA: TGTGCCAGCAGTGCAAGACAGGCGAGCACAGATACGCAGTATTTT
CDR3 protein: CASSARQASTDTQYF

clone size: few
J gene: TRBJ2-1
V gene: TRBV20-1
D gene: TRBD2
CDR3 DNA: TGCAGTGCTAGACCACTAGCGGGAGGGCTCAGGTACAATGAGCAGTTCTTC
CDR3 protein: CSARPLAGGLRYNEQFF

clone size: -
J gene: TRBJ2-5
V gene: TRBV7-2
D gene: -
CDR3 DNA: TGTGCCAGCAGCCCGAGGGGGGCCCGGGAGACCCAGTACTTC
CDR3 protein: CASSPRGARETQYF

clone size: -
J gene: TRBJ1-1
V gene: TRBV11-2
D gene: -
CDR3 DNA: TGTGCCAGCAGCCCCCGTCTCGGGGGCGGAGGTACTGAAGCTTTCTTT
CDR3 protein: CASSPRLGGGGTEAFF

clone size: many
J gene: TRBJ2-7
V gene: TRBV4-1
D gene: -
CDR3 DNA: TGCGCCAGCAGCCAAGAACAGAACTACGAGCAGTACTTC
CDR3 protein: CASSQEQNYEQYF

clone size: few
J gene: TRBJ2-2
V gene: TRBV7-8
D gene: TRBD1
CDR3 DNA: TGTGCCAGCAGCATCACAGGGGCGCATACCGGGGAGCTGTTTTTT
CDR3 protein: CASSITGAHTGELFF

clone size: few
J gene: TRBJ2-5
V gene: TRBV20-1
D gene: -
CDR3 DNA: TGCAGTGCTAGCCAGGGATCACGAGAGACCCAGTACTTC
CDR3 protein: CSASQGSRETQYF

clone size: -
J gene: TRBJ2-7
V gene: TRBV29-1
D gene: -
CDR3 DNA: TGCAGCGTTGTCAGCGTCTACGAGCAGTACTTC
CDR3 protein: CSVVSVYEQYF

clone size: -
J gene: TRBJ2-1
V gene: TRBV6-2/TRBV6-3
D gene: TRBD2
CDR3 DNA: TGTGCCAGCAGCCGGTGGGGACTAGCGGGGCCGAGCTCCTACAATGAGCAGTTCTTC
CDR3 protein: CASSRWGLAGPSSYNEQFF

clone size: -
J gene: TRBJ2-3
V gene: TRBV11-2
D gene: -
CDR3 DNA: TGTGCCAGCAGCTTACGCGGGAAAGGCACAGATACGCAGTATTTT
CDR3 protein: CASSLRGKGTDTQYF

clone size: -
J gene: TRBJ2-2
V gene: TRBV4-2
D gene: -
CDR3 DNA: TGTGCCAGCAGCTCACCTGGCGGAGGACGCGACACCGGGGAGCTGTTTTTT
CDR3 protein: CASSSPGGGRDTGELFF

clone size: few
J gene: TRBJ2-5
V gene: TRBV20-1
D gene: TRBD1
CDR3 DNA: TGCAGTGCCCAGGGACAGGGGGCACAGACCCAGTACTTC
CDR3 protein: CSAQGQGAQTQYF

clone size: few
J gene: TRBJ2-1
V gene: TRBV20-1
D gene: -
CDR3 DNA: TGCAGTGCCCACCCCGCGGGATATGAGCAGTTCTTC
CDR3 protein: CSAHPAGYEQFF

clone size: few
J gene: TRBJ2-1
V gene: TRBV7-2
D gene: TRBD2
CDR3 DNA: TGTGCCAGCAGCTTAGATAGCGGGATATACAATGAGCAGTTCTTC
CDR3 protein: CASSLDSGIYNEQFF